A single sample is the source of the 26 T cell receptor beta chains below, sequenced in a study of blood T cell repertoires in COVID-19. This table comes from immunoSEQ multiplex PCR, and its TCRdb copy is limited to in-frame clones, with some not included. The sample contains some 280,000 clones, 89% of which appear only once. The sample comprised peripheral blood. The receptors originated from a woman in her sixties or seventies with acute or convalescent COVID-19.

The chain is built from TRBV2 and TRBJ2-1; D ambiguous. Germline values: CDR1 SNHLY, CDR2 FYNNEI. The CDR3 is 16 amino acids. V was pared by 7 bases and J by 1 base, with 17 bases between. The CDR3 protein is CASTRISLSSYNEQFF. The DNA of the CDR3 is TGTGCCAGCACACGCATCTCCCTATCTTCCTACAATGAGCAGTTCTTC. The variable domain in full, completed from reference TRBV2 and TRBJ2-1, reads EPEVTQTPSHQVTQMGQEVILRCVPISNHLYFYWYRQILGQKVEFLVSFYNNEISEKSEIFDDQFSVERPDGSNFTLKIRSTKLEDSAMYFCASTRISLSSYNEQFFGPGTRLTVL.

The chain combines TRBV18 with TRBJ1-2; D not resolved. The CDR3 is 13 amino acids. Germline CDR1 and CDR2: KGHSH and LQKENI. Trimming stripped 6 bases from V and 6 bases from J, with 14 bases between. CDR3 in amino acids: CASSPVESNGYTF. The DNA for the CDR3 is TGTGCCAGCTCCCCAGTCGAGTCGAATGGCTACACCTTC.

The CDR3 nucleotides read TGTGCCAGCAGCTTGGCCCCGGACAGACCCTACGAGCAGTACTTC. Its translation: CASSLAPDRPYEQYF. This chain connects TRBV5-8 to TRBJ2-7; weak D call: TRBD1 (6 bases). The CDR3 extends over 15 amino acids. Germline assignment: CDR1 SGHTS and CDR2 YDEGEE. V lost 0 bases and J lost 2, with 12 bases in between.

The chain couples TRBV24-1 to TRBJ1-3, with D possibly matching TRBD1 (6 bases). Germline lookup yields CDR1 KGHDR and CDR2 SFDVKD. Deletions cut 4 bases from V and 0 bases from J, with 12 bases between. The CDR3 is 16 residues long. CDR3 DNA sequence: TGTGCCACCAGTGAGCCTACAGGGTACTCTGGAAACACCATATATTTT. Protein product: CATSEPTGYSGNTIYF.

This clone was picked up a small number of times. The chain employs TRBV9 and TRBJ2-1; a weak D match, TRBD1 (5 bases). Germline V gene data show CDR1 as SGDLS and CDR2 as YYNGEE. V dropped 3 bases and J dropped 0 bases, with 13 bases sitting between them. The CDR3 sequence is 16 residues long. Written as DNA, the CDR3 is TGTGCCAGCAGCGCCCGCCTCAGGGACTCCTACAATGAGCAGTTCTTC. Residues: CASSARLRDSYNEQFF.

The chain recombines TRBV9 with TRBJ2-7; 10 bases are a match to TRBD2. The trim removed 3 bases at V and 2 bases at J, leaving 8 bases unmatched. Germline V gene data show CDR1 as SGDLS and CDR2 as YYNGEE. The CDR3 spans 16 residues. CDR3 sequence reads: CASSAGGTSGAYEQYF. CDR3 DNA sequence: TGTGCCAGCAGCGCGGGGGGTACTAGCGGGGCCTACGAGCAGTACTTC.

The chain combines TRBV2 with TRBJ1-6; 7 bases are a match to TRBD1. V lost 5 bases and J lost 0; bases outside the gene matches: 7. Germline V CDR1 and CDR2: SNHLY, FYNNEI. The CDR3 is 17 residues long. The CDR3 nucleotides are TGTGCCAGCAGTTCTACAGGGGATAGCTCCTATAATTCACCCCTCCACTTT. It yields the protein CASSSTGDSSYNSPLHF.

The CDR3 sequence is CATRTALTNEKLFF. The CDR3, as DNA: TGTGCCACAAGGACAGCCCTAACTAATGAAAAACTGTTTTTT. The rearrangement uses TRBV6-6 and TRBJ1-4; D may be TRBD1 (6 bases). There are 14 residues in the CDR3. Trimming shortened V by 10 bases and J by 1 base, and 13 bases separated the two germline ends. Germline CDR1 reads MNHNY; CDR2 reads SVGAGI (reference sequence).

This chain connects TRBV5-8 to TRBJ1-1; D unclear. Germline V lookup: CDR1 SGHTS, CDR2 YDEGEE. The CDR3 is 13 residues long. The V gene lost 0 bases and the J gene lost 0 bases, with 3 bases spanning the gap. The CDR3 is CASSLAVNTEAFF. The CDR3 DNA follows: TGTGCCAGCAGCTTGGCCGTGAACACTGAAGCTTTCTTT.

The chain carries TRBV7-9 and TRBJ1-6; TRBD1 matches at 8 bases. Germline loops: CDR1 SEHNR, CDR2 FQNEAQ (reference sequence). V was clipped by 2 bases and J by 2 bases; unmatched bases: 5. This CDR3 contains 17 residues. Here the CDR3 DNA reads TGTGCCAGCAGCTTATTTACAGGGGGGACCTATAATTCACCCCTCCACTTT. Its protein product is CASSLFTGGTYNSPLHF.

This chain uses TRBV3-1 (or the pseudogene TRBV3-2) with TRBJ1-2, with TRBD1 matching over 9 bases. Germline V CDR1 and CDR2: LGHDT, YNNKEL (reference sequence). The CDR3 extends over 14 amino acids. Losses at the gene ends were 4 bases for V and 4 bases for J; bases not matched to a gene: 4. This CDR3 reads CASSRDRAGYGYTF. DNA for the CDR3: TGTGCCAGCAGCCGGGACAGGGCGGGCTATGGCTACACCTTC.

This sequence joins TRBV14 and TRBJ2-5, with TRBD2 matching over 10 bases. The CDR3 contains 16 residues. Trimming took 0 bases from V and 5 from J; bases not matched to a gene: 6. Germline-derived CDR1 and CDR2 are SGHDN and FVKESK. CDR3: CASSQEVGLASETQYF. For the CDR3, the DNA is TGTGCCAGCAGCCAAGAAGTGGGACTAGCGTCGGAGACCCAGTACTTC.

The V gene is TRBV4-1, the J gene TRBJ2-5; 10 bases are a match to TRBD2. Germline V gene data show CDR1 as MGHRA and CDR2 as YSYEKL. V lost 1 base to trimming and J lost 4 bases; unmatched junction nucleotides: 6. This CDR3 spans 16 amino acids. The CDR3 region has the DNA TGCGCCAGCAGCCAAGTATCGGCTAGCGGGAGAGAGACCCAGTACTTC. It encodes CASSQVSASGRETQYF.

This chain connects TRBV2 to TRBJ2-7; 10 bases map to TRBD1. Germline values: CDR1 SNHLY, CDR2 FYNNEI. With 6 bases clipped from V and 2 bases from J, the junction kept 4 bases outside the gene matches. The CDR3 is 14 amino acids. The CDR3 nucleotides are TGTGCCAGCAGCCCGGACAGGGGGACCTACGAGCAGTACTTC. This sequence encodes CASSPDRGTYEQYF.

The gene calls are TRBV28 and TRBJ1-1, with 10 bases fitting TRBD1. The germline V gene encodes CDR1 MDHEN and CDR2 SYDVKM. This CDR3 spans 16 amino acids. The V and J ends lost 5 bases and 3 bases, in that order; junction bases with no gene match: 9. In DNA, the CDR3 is TGTGCCAGCAGTACCTGGACAGGGGGATCGGACACTGAAGCTTTCTTT. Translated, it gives CASSTWTGGSDTEAFF.

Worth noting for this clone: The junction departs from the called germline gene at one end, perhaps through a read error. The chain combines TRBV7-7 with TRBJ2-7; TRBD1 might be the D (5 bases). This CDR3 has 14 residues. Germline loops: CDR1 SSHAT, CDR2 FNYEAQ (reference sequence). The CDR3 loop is CASSFQQGPYEQYF. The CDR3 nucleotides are TGTGCTAGCAGCTTCCAGCAGGGCCCCTACGAGCAGTACTTC. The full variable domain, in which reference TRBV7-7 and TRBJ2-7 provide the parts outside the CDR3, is GAGVSQSPRYKVTKRGQDVTLRCDPISSHATLYWYQQALGQGPEFLTYFNYEAQPDKSGLPSDRFSAERPEGSISTLTIQRTEQRDSAMYRCASSFQQGPYEQYFGPGTRLTVT.

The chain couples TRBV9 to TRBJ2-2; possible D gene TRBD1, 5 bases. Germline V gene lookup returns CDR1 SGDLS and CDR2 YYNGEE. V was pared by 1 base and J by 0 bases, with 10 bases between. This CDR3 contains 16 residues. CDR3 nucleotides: TGTGCCAGCAGCGTAAGACAGATTTCGAACACCGGGGAGCTGTTTTTT. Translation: CASSVRQISNTGELFF.

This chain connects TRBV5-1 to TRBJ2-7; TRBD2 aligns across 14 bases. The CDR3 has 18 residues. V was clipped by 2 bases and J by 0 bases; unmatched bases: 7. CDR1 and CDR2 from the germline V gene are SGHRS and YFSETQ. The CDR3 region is CASSLGLAGGPFSYEQYF. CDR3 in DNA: TGCGCCAGCAGCTTAGGACTAGCGGGGGGCCCTTTCTCCTACGAGCAGTACTTC.

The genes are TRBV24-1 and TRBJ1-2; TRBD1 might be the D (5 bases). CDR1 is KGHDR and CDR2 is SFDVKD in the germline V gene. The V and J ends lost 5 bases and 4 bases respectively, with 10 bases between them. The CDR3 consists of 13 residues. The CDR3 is CATSADTFYGYTF. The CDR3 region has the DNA TGTGCCACCAGTGCGGACACTTTCTATGGCTACACCTTC.

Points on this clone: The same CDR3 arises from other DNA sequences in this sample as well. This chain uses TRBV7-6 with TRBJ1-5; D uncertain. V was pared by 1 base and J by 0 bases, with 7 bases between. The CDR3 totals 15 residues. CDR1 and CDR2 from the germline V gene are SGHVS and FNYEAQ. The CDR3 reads CASSLDSYSNQPQHF. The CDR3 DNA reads TGTGCCAGCAGCTTAGACTCTTATAGCAATCAGCCCCAGCATTTT. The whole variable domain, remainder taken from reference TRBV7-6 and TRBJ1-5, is GAGVSQSPRYKVTKRGQDVALRCDPISGHVSLYWYRQALGQGPEFLTYFNYEAQQDKSGLPNDRFSAERPEGSISTLTIQRTEQRDSAMYRCASSLDSYSNQPQHFGDGTRLSIL.

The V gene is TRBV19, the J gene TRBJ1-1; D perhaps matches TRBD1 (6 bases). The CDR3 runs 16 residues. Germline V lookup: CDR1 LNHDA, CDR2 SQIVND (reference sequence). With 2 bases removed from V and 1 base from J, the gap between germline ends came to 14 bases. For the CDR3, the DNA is TGTGCCAGTAGTATACTAAGGACAGCTTGGAACACTGAAGCTTTCTTT. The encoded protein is CASSILRTAWNTEAFF. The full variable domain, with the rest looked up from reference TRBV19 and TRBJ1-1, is DGGITQSPKYLFRKEGQNVTLSCEQNLNHDAMYWYRQDPGQGLRLIYYSQIVNDFQKGDIAEGYSVSREKKESFPLTVTSAQKNPTAFYLCASSILRTAWNTEAFFGQGTRLTVV.

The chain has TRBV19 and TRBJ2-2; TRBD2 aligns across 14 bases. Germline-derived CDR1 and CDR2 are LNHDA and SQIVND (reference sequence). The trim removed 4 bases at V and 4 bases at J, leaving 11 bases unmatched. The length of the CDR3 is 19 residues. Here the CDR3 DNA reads TGTGCCAGTAGTAAAGGGGGACTAGCGGGGGCCTCGAGCACCGGGGAGCTGTTTTTT. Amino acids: CASSKGGLAGASSTGELFF.

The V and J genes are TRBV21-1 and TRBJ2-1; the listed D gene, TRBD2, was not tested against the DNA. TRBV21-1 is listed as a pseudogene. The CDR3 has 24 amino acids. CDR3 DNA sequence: TGTGCCAGCAGCAAAGATCTATCCCGGGACAGCCGGGAAGGTAGAGCGGGAGGGTCGAATGAGCAGTTCTTC. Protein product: CASSKDLSRDSREGRAGGSNEQFF.

CDR3 nucleotide sequence: TGTGCCATCAGTGGGTCGCAGGGGTCCTATGGCTACACCTTC. It specifies CAISGSQGSYGYTF. The chain joins TRBV10-3 to TRBJ1-2, with a tentative D call TRBD1 (6 bases). Germline V gene lookup returns CDR1 ENHRY and CDR2 SYGVKD. V was cut by 4 bases and J by 4 bases, with 13 bases left in between. This CDR3 has 14 amino acids.

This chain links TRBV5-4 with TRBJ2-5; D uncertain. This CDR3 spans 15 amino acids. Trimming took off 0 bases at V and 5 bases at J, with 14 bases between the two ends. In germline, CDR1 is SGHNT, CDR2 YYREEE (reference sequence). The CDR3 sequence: CASSLEPIALETQYF. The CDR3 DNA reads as TGTGCCAGCAGCTTGGAGCCCATCGCTTTGGAGACCCAGTACTTC.

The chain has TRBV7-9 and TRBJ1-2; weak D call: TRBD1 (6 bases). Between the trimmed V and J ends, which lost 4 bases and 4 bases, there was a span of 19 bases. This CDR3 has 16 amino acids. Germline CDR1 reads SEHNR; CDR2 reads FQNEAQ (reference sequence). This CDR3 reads CASSYGQTLTIYGYTF. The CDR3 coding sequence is TGTGCCAGCAGCTACGGACAGACCCTCACTATCTATGGCTACACCTTC.